The rows below give T cell receptor beta chains drawn from one sample of a study of shared clonotypes between healthy human individuals. The method was immunoSEQ multiplex PCR; TCRdb's version includes in-frame clones alone and lacks a portion of them. The table shows more than 450,000 clones, with about four fifths occurring only once. The sequencing input was PBMCs. These TCRs come from a middle-aged woman in good health. Some clones in this sample may be carry-over from other donors' samples. The CDR3 runs from the conserved cysteine through the conserved F or W. The D gene is left open where the match is weak. A row's size may be missing; if present it is once, few, many or a size class.

D gene	V gene	clone size	J gene	CDR3 protein	CDR3 DNA
-	TRBV6-4	-	TRBJ1-2	CASSSSWGPSNYGYTF	TGTGCCAGCAGTTCTTCCTGGGGACCATCTAACTATGGCTACACCTTC
-	TRBV28	few	TRBJ2-4	CASSLQGLAKNIQYF	TGTGCCAGCAGTCTCCAGGGTCTAGCCAAAAACATTCAGTACTTC
TRBD1	TRBV10-3	-	TRBJ2-1	CAIRPGQGYNEQFF	TGTGCCATCAGACCGGGACAGGGTTACAATGAGCAGTTCTTC
-	TRBV7-9	-	TRBJ1-2	CASSLTGGGYTF	TGTGCCAGCAGCTTGACAGGCGGGGGCTACACCTTC
-	TRBV7-2	once	TRBJ2-2	CASSLAGQLSRTGELFF	TGTGCCAGCAGCTTAGCAGGTCAGCTCTCAAGGACCGGGGAGCTGTTTTTT
-	TRBV25-1	-	TRBJ1-1	CASMKSGVAEAFF	TGTGCCAGCATGAAATCCGGGGTGGCTGAAGCTTTCTTT
TRBD1	TRBV15	-	TRBJ2-2	CATSRDRRQGAGRNTGELFF	TGTGCCACCAGCAGAGATCGACGACAGGGGGCTGGCAGAAACACCGGGGAGCTGTTTTTT
TRBD2	TRBV2	-	TRBJ2-3	CASNREGVTDTQYF	TGTGCCAGCAATCGGGAGGGAGTTACGGATACGCAGTATTTT
-	TRBV11-3	-	TRBJ2-3	CASSFGITDTQYF	TGTGCCAGCAGCTTCGGGATTACAGATACGCAGTATTTT
TRBD2	TRBV6-6	-	TRBJ2-3	CASSYAGGEGDTQYF	TGTGCCAGCAGTTATGCGGGGGGCGAGGGGGATACGCAGTATTTT
-	TRBV30	-	TRBJ1-5	CAWSGSPRQPQHF	TGTGCCTGGAGCGGAAGCCCCCGTCAGCCCCAGCATTTT
-	TRBV6-6	-	TRBJ2-5	CASQRGAGETQYF	TGTGCCAGCCAACGGGGGGCGGGAGAGACCCAGTACTTC
TRBD1	TRBV27	-	TRBJ2-7	CASRDRGLREQYF	TGTGCCAGCAGGGACAGGGGGTTAAGAGAGCAGTACTTC
TRBD1	TRBV6-1	-	TRBJ2-3	CASLRDRGTDTQYF	TGTGCCAGCCTCCGGGACAGGGGAACAGATACGCAGTATTTT
-	TRBV7-2	-	TRBJ2-7	CASSLQVYEQYF	TGTGCCAGCAGCTTACAGGTCTACGAGCAGTACTTC
-	TRBV30	-	TRBJ2-2	CAWSAKEGGRAGELFF	TGTGCCTGGAGCGCCAAAGAAGGGGGACGAGCCGGGGAGCTGTTTTTT
-	TRBV28	-	TRBJ1-2	CASSYYGYTF	TGTGCCAGCAGCTATTATGGCTACACCTTC
-	TRBV5-1	few	TRBJ1-2	CASSSSGAGYGYTF	TGCGCCAGCAGCTCGTCAGGGGCGGGCTATGGCTACACCTTC
-	TRBV9	-	TRBJ2-3	CASSLGVASTDTQYF	TGTGCCAGCAGCCTTGGGGTCGCTAGCACAGATACGCAGTATTTT
-	TRBV4-1	-	TRBJ2-5	CASRQGQQETQYF	TGCGCCAGCAGACAGGGACAACAAGAGACCCAGTACTTC
TRBD2	TRBV7-8	few	TRBJ2-3	CASSLAGLAGRTDTQYF	TGTGCCAGCAGCTTAGCGGGCCTAGCGGGCCGCACAGATACGCAGTATTTT
-	TRBV7-2	-	TRBJ2-3	CASSLAGLESDTQYF	TGTGCCAGCAGCTTAGCGGGGTTGGAATCAGATACGCAGTATTTT
-	TRBV28	-	TRBJ1-4	CASSPAQGPNEKLFF	TGTGCCAGCAGTCCAGCACAGGGTCCTAATGAAAAACTGTTTTTT
-	TRBV28	few	TRBJ2-6	CASSLWGSGANVLTF	TGTGCCAGCAGTTTATGGGGTTCTGGGGCCAACGTCCTGACTTTC
TRBD1	TRBV28	-	TRBJ1-5	CASSLGQGARSQPQHF	TGTGCCAGCAGTTTGGGGCAGGGGGCACGTAGTCAGCCCCAGCATTTT
-	TRBV27	-	TRBJ2-1	CASSKYRGAGGYNEQFF	TGTGCCAGCAGTAAATACCGGGGGGCTGGGGGCTACAATGAGCAGTTCTTC
-	TRBV11-2	-	TRBJ2-7	CASSLAGIKPYEQYF	TGTGCCAGCAGCTTAGCGGGGATCAAACCCTACGAGCAGTACTTC
-	TRBV5-6	-	TRBJ1-2	CASSFQGLEGYGYTF	TGTGCCAGCAGCTTCCAAGGGTTGGAGGGCTATGGCTACACCTTC
-	TRBV4-1	-	TRBJ1-4	CASSQDWARNEKLFF	TGCGCCAGCAGCCAAGATTGGGCTCGAAATGAAAAACTGTTTTTT
TRBD1	TRBV15	few	TRBJ1-2	CATSRDRGLVGYGYTF	TGTGCCACCAGCCGGGACAGGGGGCTGGTTGGGTATGGCTACACCTTC
-	TRBV11-2	-	TRBJ2-1	CASSPATGLLPNAEQFF	TGTGCCAGCAGCCCCGCTACCGGACTCCTCCCCAACGCTGAGCAGTTCTTC
TRBD2	TRBV18	-	TRBJ2-1	CASSPRLAGGRNEQFF	TGTGCCAGCTCACCCAGACTAGCGGGAGGGCGAAATGAGCAGTTCTTC
-	TRBV7-1	many	TRBJ2-1	CASSLVPEAYNEQFF	TGTGCCAGCAGCTTAGTTCCAGAGGCCTACAATGAGCAGTTCTTC
-	TRBV2	-	TRBJ2-7	CARGGPGTGGYEQYF	TGTGCCAGGGGGGGGCCCGGGACCGGTGGCTACGAGCAGTACTTC
-	TRBV2	-	TRBJ2-3	CASSDVTSTDTQYF	TGTGCCAGCAGTGACGTTACTAGCACAGATACGCAGTATTTT
TRBD2	TRBV19	-	TRBJ2-7	CASSIDSASGNYEQYF	TGTGCCAGTAGTATAGATTCGGCTAGCGGAAACTACGAGCAGTACTTC
TRBD1	TRBV9	-	TRBJ2-1	CASSSTVGRDRGFDEQFF	TGTGCCAGCAGCTCTACTGTGGGCCGGGACAGGGGATTCGATGAGCAGTTCTTC
-	TRBV11-2	-	TRBJ2-1	CASSLVPGEIEQFF	TGTGCCAGCAGCTTAGTTCCGGGGGAGATTGAGCAGTTCTTC
-	TRBV30	-	TRBJ1-6	CAWTLPRIGGSPLHF	TGTGCCTGGACCCTTCCCCGGATTGGCGGATCACCCCTCCACTTT
-	TRBV2	-	TRBJ1-3	CASSPDGPGISGNTIYF	TGTGCCAGCAGCCCAGACGGGCCCGGGATCTCTGGAAACACCATATATTTT
TRBD1	TRBV11-2	-	TRBJ2-3	CASSLRTGTNTQYF	TGTGCCAGCAGCTTGCGGACAGGCACGAATACGCAGTATTTT
TRBD1	TRBV11-2	few	TRBJ1-1	CASSLVFGTGQTEAFF	TGTGCCAGCAGCTTAGTCTTCGGGACAGGGCAAACTGAAGCTTTCTTT
-	TRBV4-1	-	TRBJ2-7	CASSPQGQTYEQYF	TGCGCCAGCAGCCCCCAAGGACAAACCTACGAGCAGTACTTC
-	TRBV27	-	TRBJ1-1	CASSLNGENTEAFF	TGTGCCAGCAGTTTAAATGGGGAGAACACTGAAGCTTTCTTT
-	TRBV4-2	-	TRBJ1-3	CASSLWGNTIYF	TGTGCCAGCAGCTTGTGGGGAAACACCATATATTTT
-	TRBV18	few	TRBJ1-4	CASSAPSLGDEKLFF	TGTGCCAGCTCGGCTCCCAGCCTGGGTGATGAAAAACTGTTTTTT
-	TRBV5-1	once	TRBJ2-2	CASSLAALRGSNTGELFF	TGCGCCAGCAGCTTGGCAGCACTCCGAGGGTCGAACACCGGGGAGCTGTTTTTT
TRBD2	TRBV6-1	-	TRBJ2-7	CASTPAGVSDGQYF	TGTGCCAGCACACCTGCGGGAGTATCCGATGGGCAGTACTTC
-	TRBV2	-	TRBJ1-1	CASSEETGIEAFF	TGTGCCAGCAGTGAGGAAACAGGAATAGAAGCTTTCTTT
TRBD2	TRBV7-3	-	TRBJ2-1	CASSWGGASSYNEQFF	TGTGCCAGCAGCTGGGGGGGAGCGAGCTCCTACAATGAGCAGTTCTTC
-	TRBV28	-	TRBJ1-1	CASSTNEGWNTEAFF	TGTGCCAGCAGTACCAACGAGGGGTGGAACACTGAAGCTTTCTTT
TRBD2	TRBV5-1	-	TRBJ2-3	CASNSGSFTDTQYF	TGCGCCAGCAATAGCGGGAGTTTTACAGATACGCAGTATTTT
-	TRBV7-2	many	TRBJ1-2	CASSLAAIGYGYTF	TGTGCCAGCAGCTTAGCTGCTATCGGCTATGGCTACACCTTC